Following are 32 T cell receptor beta chains from one sample sequenced in a study of cytomegalovirus exposure and HLA in healthy donors. The PCR made use of 60 Vbeta and 13 Jbeta primers. Clones were read by immunoSEQ multiplex PCR, and TCRdb kept only the in-frame ones, dropping some. The table lists a few hundred thousand clones, approximately 79% of them singletons. The specimen was PBMCs. The receptors come from a young man in good health and CMV-seronegative.

The chain employs TRBV6-6 and TRBJ2-7, with 7 nucleotides matching TRBD1. Germline V gives CDR1 MNHNY, CDR2 SVGAGI (reference sequence). CDR3 size: 14 residues. The trim removed 6 bases at V and 3 bases at J, leaving 8 bases unmatched. CDR3: CASSKQGLNYEQYF. CDR3 in DNA: TGTGCCAGCAGCAAACAGGGGTTAAACTACGAGCAGTACTTC.

This rearrangement joins TRBV5-1 to TRBJ2-2, with TRBD2 matching 9 bases. This CDR3 comprises 15 residues. J lost 5 bases, V lost 5 bases, and 7 bases had no gene match. CDR1 and CDR2 from the germline V gene are SGHRS and YFSETQ. The CDR3 nucleotides are TGCGCCAGCAGTGCGGGAGGGCCTCGAACCGGGGAGCTGTTTTTT. Translation gives CASSAGGPRTGELFF.

The chain recombines TRBV20-1 with TRBJ2-5; TRBD2 aligns across 7 bases. Germline CDR1 DFQATT, CDR2 SNEGSKA (reference sequence). Trimming at V came to 3 bases and at J to 9 bases, leaving 4 bases not matched to a gene. The CDR3 loop spans 11 amino acids. CDR3 bases: TGCAGTGCTAGTCACCGGGAGGCCCAGTACTTC. Amino acids: CSASHREAQYF.

This clone was detected a few times. This chain connects TRBV4-2 to TRBJ1-2, with D maybe TRBD1 (5 bases). The CDR3 sequence is 13 residues long. In germline, CDR1 is LGHNA, CDR2 YNFKEQ. Trimming left V 4 bases short and J 2 bases short, with 8 bases between. The CDR3 loop reads CASSPGSNYGYTF. The CDR3 DNA is TGTGCCAGCAGCCCAGGGTCCAACTATGGCTACACCTTC.

The chain uses TRBV11-3 and TRBJ1-1; perhaps TRBD1 as D (5 bases). V dropped 7 bases and J dropped 8 bases, with 17 bases sitting between them. This CDR3 has 13 residues. Germline CDR1 and CDR2: SGHNT and YENEEA. The CDR3 DNA reads as TGTGCCAGCACCCCTATCAGGGCCCACGAAGCTTTCTTT. Encoded protein: CASTPIRAHEAFF.

V is TRBV9 and J is TRBJ2-5; the D gene is possibly TRBD2 (6 bases). The CDR3 sequence is 13 residues long. Trimming left V 4 bases short and J 5 bases short, with 12 bases between. CDR1 and CDR2 (germline): SGDLS, YYNGEE. The CDR3 bases are TGTGCCAGCAGCCCCAGGAGGGAGGAGACCCAGTACTTC. As protein: CASSPRREETQYF.

The chain combines TRBV9 with TRBJ2-1; 12 bases agree with TRBD2. V gave up 4 bases and J gave up 1 base; unmatched junction bases: 15. CDR3 length: 20 residues. The V gene's germline CDR1 is SGDLS and CDR2 YYNGEE. This CDR3 reads CASSQTSGSGPMTSYNEQFF. The CDR3 DNA follows: TGTGCCAGCAGCCAGACTAGCGGGAGTGGGCCTATGACTTCCTACAATGAGCAGTTCTTC.

This chain links TRBV27 with TRBJ1-2; D is undetermined. The CDR3 is made up of 13 amino acids. Germline CDR1 and CDR2: MNHEY and SMNVEV (reference sequence). V lost 4 bases, J lost 6 bases, and 12 bases lay in between. The CDR3 DNA reads TGTGCCAGCAGTTCCCCATGGGCCGATGGCTACACCTTC. Encoded protein: CASSSPWADGYTF.

The chain is built from TRBV30 and TRBJ2-2; 8 nucleotides match TRBD2. Germline loops: CDR1 GTSNPN, CDR2 SVGIG (reference sequence). The CDR3 length is 14 residues. V gave up 4 bases and J gave up 7 bases; unmatched junction bases: 8. The DNA for the CDR3 is TGTGCCTGGACTCAGGGACTAGAGATCGGGGAGCTGTTTTTT. Encoded protein: CAWTQGLEIGELFF.

The count of this clone is one. The V call is TRBV30, the J call TRBJ2-7; D is possibly TRBD1 (5 bases). CDR1 is GTSNPN, CDR2 SVGIG, per germline (reference sequence). The CDR3 is 13 amino acids. Deletions cut 2 bases from V and 3 bases from J, with 11 bases between. The CDR3 loop is CAWSTWQGYEQYF. In DNA form, the CDR3 reads TGTGCCTGGAGTACGTGGCAGGGCTACGAGCAGTACTTC.

The CDR3 sequence is CASSKPTETDTQYF. As DNA, the CDR3 is TGTGCCAGCAGCAAACCGACAGAGACAGATACGCAGTATTTT. This chain joins TRBV5-4 and TRBJ2-3, with a weak D call TRBD1 (5 bases). Per germline, CDR1 SGHNT and CDR2 YYREEE (reference sequence). The length of the CDR3 is 14 residues. The V and J ends lost 4 bases and 3 bases respectively, with 12 bases between them.

The chain recombines TRBV30 with TRBJ2-7, with D maybe TRBD1 (6 bases). The CDR3 spans 12 residues. Trimming left V 0 bases short and J 5 bases short, with 8 bases between. CDR1 is GTSNPN, CDR2 SVGIG, per germline (reference sequence). CDR3 nucleotide sequence: TGTGCCTGGAGTGTACAGGGCGACGAGCAGTACTTC. Amino acids: CAWSVQGDEQYF.

The chain has TRBV6-1 and TRBJ1-1, with D uncertain. V was pared by 2 bases and J by 2 bases, with 6 bases between. In germline, CDR1 is MNHNS, CDR2 SASEGT. This CDR3 has 13 amino acids. CDR3: CASSERDNTEAFF. The CDR3 nucleotides are TGTGCCAGCAGTGAAAGAGATAACACTGAAGCTTTCTTT.

The chain joins TRBV27 to TRBJ1-5, with 10 bases fitting TRBD1. Germline V lookup: CDR1 MNHEY, CDR2 SMNVEV (reference sequence). The CDR3 has 16 residues. Trimming cost V 4 bases and J 3 bases; bases outside gene matches: 6. CDR3 sequence: CASSSQTGGFNQPQHF. The CDR3 DNA sequence: TGTGCCAGCAGTTCGCAGACAGGGGGCTTCAATCAGCCCCAGCATTTT.

The CDR3 sequence is CASSPSWSEAFF. CDR3 DNA: TGTGCCAGCAGCCCGAGTTGGTCTGAAGCTTTCTTT. J is TRBJ1-1 and V is TRBV7-2; D remains ambiguous. The CDR3 runs to 12 residues. The V end was cut by 5 bases, the J end by 6 bases, with 10 bases between. Germline V gives CDR1 SGHTA, CDR2 FQGNSA. Supplemented by reference TRBV7-2 and TRBJ1-1, the full variable domain reads GAGVSQSPSNKVTEKGKDVELRCDPISGHTALYWYRQSLGQGLEFLIYFQGNSAPDKSGLPSDRFSAERTGGSVSTLTIQRTQQEDSAVYLCASSPSWSEAFFGQGTRLTVV.

This clone was picked up one time. V and J are TRBV2 and TRBJ2-7; 9 bases map to TRBD2. CDR3 length: 15 amino acids. J was trimmed by 3 bases and V by 3 bases; bases with no gene match: 6. In germline, CDR1 is SNHLY, CDR2 FYNNEI. The CDR3 here is CASSEASGKYYEQYF. The CDR3 coding sequence is TGTGCCAGCAGTGAGGCTAGCGGGAAATACTACGAGCAGTACTTC.

This chain joins TRBV6-6 and TRBJ2-1; weak D call: TRBD1 (6 bases). V was pared by 2 bases and J by 7 bases, with 15 bases between. CDR3 length equals 15 residues. Germline CDR1 and CDR2: MNHNY and SVGAGI (reference sequence). The CDR3 DNA reads TGTGCCAGCAGTTACCCAACAGGGAATACGAATGAGCAGTTCTTC. Translated, it gives CASSYPTGNTNEQFF.

The chain couples TRBV11-2 to TRBJ2-2; 7 bases are shared with TRBD1. The germline V gene has CDR1 SGHAT and CDR2 FQNNGV. J gave up 8 bases and V 3 bases, and 6 bases lay outside the gene matches. The CDR3 has 14 amino acids. For the CDR3, the DNA is TGTGCCAGCAGCTTTCTTCGGGGACAGGGGGAGCTGTTTTTT. Encoded protein: CASSFLRGQGELFF. The variable domain in full, completed from reference TRBV11-2 and TRBJ2-2, reads EAGVAQSPRYKIIEKRQSVAFWCNPISGHATLYWYQQILGQGPKLLIQFQNNGVVDDSQLPKDRFSAERLKGVDSTLKIQPAKLEDSAVYLCASSFLRGQGELFFGEGSRLTVL.

The chain uses TRBV5-7 and TRBJ1-1, with a weak D call TRBD1 (5 bases). TRBV5-7 is reported as an ORF; its role is uncertain. CDR3 length equals 15 residues. V gave up 4 bases and J gave up 1 base, with 14 bases separating them. The CDR3 bases are TGTGCCAGCAGCCCACTGCAGGGCGAGAACACTGAAGCTTTCTTT. It specifies CASSPLQGENTEAFF.

The genes are TRBV27 and TRBJ2-5, with 11 nucleotides matching TRBD2. The CDR3 is 18 amino acids. Germline CDR1 is MNHEY and CDR2 is SMNVEV (reference sequence). Germline trimming cut 4 bases from V and 2 bases from J; bases unmatched to any gene: 12. CDR3 bases: TGTGCCAGCAGTTCTATCCTTAGCGGGAGGGCCATTCAAGAGACCCAGTACTTC. This encodes CASSSILSGRAIQETQYF.

The J gene is TRBJ2-1, the V gene TRBV28, with D possibly TRBD2 on 8 matching bases. CDR3 size: 16 residues. V gave up 10 bases and J gave up 0 bases, with 19 bases separating them. The germline V gene encodes CDR1 MDHEN and CDR2 SYDVKM. CDR3 protein: CANSGGDSLSYNEQFF. DNA of the CDR3: TGTGCCAACTCGGGGGGGGACAGCCTCTCCTACAATGAGCAGTTCTTC.

This rearrangement joins TRBV19 to TRBJ1-6, with 7 bases lining up with TRBD1. Trimming took 6 bases from V and 10 from J; bases not matched to a gene: 18. The CDR3 loop spans 17 amino acids. Germline V gene data show CDR1 as LNHDA and CDR2 as SQIVND (reference sequence). The DNA for the CDR3 is TGTGCCAGTAGCTACGGACAGGCCCAGAGGCGGAGATCACCCCTCCACTTT. Residues: CASSYGQAQRRRSPLHF.

In its sample, this clone was seen many times. The chain is built from TRBV10-3 and TRBJ1-2, with 8 bases aligning to TRBD1. The CDR3 has 14 amino acids. V trimming: 4 bases; J trimming: 8 bases; junction bases outside the gene matches: 9. Looked up from germline, CDR1 is ENHRY and CDR2 is SYGVKD. As DNA, the CDR3 is TGTGCCATCAGTGTCGACAGGGGAGTTGGGGGCTACACCTTC. Its translation: CAISVDRGVGGYTF.

The genes are TRBV5-1 and TRBJ2-3; tentatively, D is TRBD1 (6 bases). The CDR3 has 13 amino acids. V was pared by 1 base and J by 3 bases, with 6 bases between. Germline V lookup: CDR1 SGHRS, CDR2 YFSETQ. The CDR3 protein is CASSLQGTDTQYF. CDR3 DNA: TGCGCCAGCAGCTTGCAGGGGACAGATACGCAGTATTTT.

The chain joins TRBV9 to TRBJ2-5; the match to TRBD2 covers 8 bases. The length of the CDR3 is 13 residues. The germline V gene has CDR1 SGDLS and CDR2 YYNGEE. The trim removed 3 bases at V and 5 bases at J, leaving 3 bases unmatched. The CDR3 DNA sequence: TGTGCCAGCAGCGCGACTAGCGTGGAGACCCAGTACTTC. Translated: CASSATSVETQYF.

This clone appeared a single time. The chain combines TRBV4-3 with TRBJ1-4, with TRBD1 identical over 8 bases. V was pared by 4 bases and J by 2 bases, with 12 bases of the junction left unmatched. Germline CDR1 is LGHNA and CDR2 is YSLEER. The CDR3 consists of 18 residues. DNA for the CDR3: TGCGCCAGCAGCCGAAAGACAGGGGAAGGGGTTACTAATGAAAAACTGTTTTTT. As protein: CASSRKTGEGVTNEKLFF.

The chain uses TRBV6-5 and TRBJ1-4, with D possibly matching TRBD1 (5 bases). Germline-derived CDR1 and CDR2 are MNHEY and SVGAGI. The CDR3 has 16 residues. Trimming took 0 bases from V and 5 from J, leaving 13 bases between them. The CDR3 protein is CASSYSYRRGNEKLFF. CDR3 nucleotides: TGTGCCAGCAGTTACTCCTACCGGCGGGGCAATGAAAAACTGTTTTTT.

The V call is TRBV6-5, the J call TRBJ2-2; 8 bases agree with TRBD1. The CDR3 is 14 amino acids. The germline V gene has CDR1 MNHEY and CDR2 SVGAGI. V was pared by 6 bases and J by 5 bases, with 5 bases of the junction left unmatched. The CDR3 here is CASRGTGETGELFF. The DNA of the CDR3 is TGTGCCAGCAGGGGGACAGGAGAGACCGGGGAGCTGTTTTTT.

The gene calls are TRBV11-2 and TRBJ2-3; 7 bases align to TRBD2. This CDR3 region has 16 residues. With 6 bases clipped from V and 5 bases from J, the junction kept 14 bases outside the gene matches. In germline, CDR1 is SGHAT, CDR2 FQNNGV. The CDR3 is CASSYLPAGVIDTQYF. In DNA, the CDR3 is TGTGCCAGCAGTTATCTTCCGGCGGGAGTGATAGATACGCAGTATTTT.

V and J are TRBV11-3 and TRBJ1-3; unclear D gene. Per germline, CDR1 SGHNT and CDR2 YENEEA. The CDR3 is 16 residues long. The V gene lost 2 bases and the J gene lost 2 bases, with 13 bases spanning the gap. The CDR3 DNA reads as TGTGCCAGCAGCTTACAAGGAGGCGATACTGGAAACACCATATATTTT. It is translated as CASSLQGGDTGNTIYF.

V and J are TRBV7-8 and TRBJ2-1, with 9 bases fitting TRBD2. The germline gives CDR1 SGHVS, CDR2 FQNEAQ. V gave up 2 bases and J gave up 6 bases; unmatched junction bases: 2. CDR3 size: 14 residues. CDR3 sequence reads: CASSLLAGINEQFF. In DNA, the CDR3 is TGTGCCAGCAGCTTACTAGCGGGAATCAATGAGCAGTTCTTC. The complete variable domain, with remaining parts taken from reference TRBV7-8 and TRBJ2-1, reads GAGVSQSPRYKVAKRGQDVALRCDPISGHVSLFWYQQALGQGPEFLTYFQNEAQLDKSGLPSDRFFAERPEGSVSTLKIQRTQQEDSAVYLCASSLLAGINEQFFGPGTRLTVL.

On this clone itself: Other DNA sequences from this sample encode an identical CDR3 as well. The chain links TRBV5-1 to TRBJ2-7, with TRBD1 matching 7 bases. The CDR3 totals 14 residues. Unmatched junction bases numbered 1, after V lost 0 bases and J lost 1 base. Germline V CDR1 and CDR2: SGHRS, YFSETQ. The CDR3 reads CASSLGQGSYEQYF. The CDR3 coding sequence is TGCGCCAGCAGCTTGGGACAGGGTTCCTACGAGCAGTACTTC.